These T cell receptor beta chains were read from a single sample in a study of cytomegalovirus exposure and HLA in healthy donors. TCRdb's table, derived via immunoSEQ multiplex PCR, lists solely in-frame clones and lacks some. In the table there are about 220,000 clones, 82% of which are singletons. Material: PBMCs. Receptors were obtained from a woman aged 40 to 55 in good health and CMV-seropositive. Each CDR3 is given with its conserved first and last residue. Fields, in order: clone size, D gene, J gene, CDR3 length, V gene, CDR3 DNA, CDR3 protein. D genes are given only for firm matches. The listing skips clone size in some rows; elsewhere it reads once, few, many or a size class.

>.|TRBD2|TRBJ2-7|14|TRBV19
TGTGCCAGTAGTATTCGAACTAGCGGGGGCGAGCAGTACTTC
CASSIRTSGGEQYF
>.|.|TRBJ1-1|13|TRBV7-9
TGTGCCAGCAGCTTAGACAGAGACACTGAAGCTTTCTTT
CASSLDRDTEAFF
>.|TRBD1|TRBJ1-6|16|TRBV5-4
TGTGCCAGCAGCTCAAGGACAGGGGGTAATAATTCACCCCTCCACTTT
CASSSRTGGNNSPLHF
>.|.|TRBJ1-3|14|TRBV7-6
TGTGCCAGCAGCTTAGCTCCGAGAGGAAACACCATATATTTT
CASSLAPRGNTIYF
>once|TRBD1|TRBJ1-5|17|TRBV7-9
TGTTCCAGCAGCTCCGACAGGGGCGCGTTTGGCAATCAGCCCCAGCATTTT
CSSSSDRGAFGNQPQHF
>.|.|TRBJ1-3|13|TRBV30
TGTGCCTGGAACCGGGACATGACTGACACCATATATTTT
CAWNRDMTDTIYF
>.|TRBD1|TRBJ1-5|16|TRBV6-1
TGTGCCAGCAGTGAAGTCGGGACAGGGTACAATCAGCCCCAGCATTTT
CASSEVGTGYNQPQHF
>.|.|TRBJ2-2|16|TRBV6-5
TGTGCCAGCAGTTACCAGGGACTGGATCTCACCGGGGAGCTGTTTTTT
CASSYQGLDLTGELFF
>.|.|TRBJ1-1|13|TRBV2
TGTGCCAGGACGACAGCTGTACGGACTGAAGCTTTCTTT
CARTTAVRTEAFF
>.|TRBD1|TRBJ2-2|16|TRBV5-4
TGTGCCAGCAGCTTACCCGGGACAGGGGATACCGGGGAGCTGTTTTTT
CASSLPGTGDTGELFF
>few|.|TRBJ1-2|17|TRBV10-3
TGTGCCATCAGTGAGTCGAGAGGGCCCTCGGCTAACTATGGCTACACCTTC
CAISESRGPSANYGYTF
>once|.|TRBJ2-7|12|TRBV27
TGTGCCGGCTCGGGGGGCGCCTACGAGCAGTACTTC
CAGSGGAYEQYF
>once|.|TRBJ1-1|14|TRBV30
TGTGCCTGGAGAGGGCTACGGGCGGGCACTGAAGCTTTCTTT
CAWRGLRAGTEAFF
>.|TRBD1|TRBJ2-7|13|TRBV9
TGTGCCAGCAGCGCGGGACAGACCTACGAGCAGTACTTC
CASSAGQTYEQYF
>.|.|TRBJ1-1|11|TRBV30
TGTGCCTGGAGTTTCGGGGTTGAAGCTTTCTTT
CAWSFGVEAFF
>.|TRBD2|TRBJ2-3|12|TRBV5-6
TGTGCCAGCAGCTTGGGACTAGCCTTGCAGTATTTT
CASSLGLALQYF
>.|TRBD1|TRBJ2-3|16|TRBV5-5
TGTGCCAGCAGCTTGGCCGGGACAGGGCCGGGAGATACGCAGTATTTT
CASSLAGTGPGDTQYF
>.|TRBD1|TRBJ1-1|13|TRBV29-1
TGCAGCGTCCGGACAGGCGGGACCGCTGAAGCTTTCTTT
CSVRTGGTAEAFF
>.|.|TRBJ2-7|15|TRBV2
TGTGCCGTGGATTACAGGGCCCTAGACCCCTACGAGCAGTACTTC
CAVDYRALDPYEQYF
>few|TRBD2|TRBJ2-1|14|TRBV18
TGTGCCAGCTCACCTAGGACTAGCTACAATGAGCAGTTCTTC
CASSPRTSYNEQFF
>.|TRBD1|TRBJ2-1|14|TRBV5-5
TGTGCCAGCGGCCCCCGGGACAGCCACAATGAGCAGTTCTTC
CASGPRDSHNEQFF
>few|.|TRBJ1-1|13|TRBV15
TGTGCCACCAGCAGAGAAATAGGGGCTGAAGCTTTCTTT
CATSREIGAEAFF
>.|.|TRBJ1-2|12|TRBV9
TGTGCCAGCAGCCGCCGCGCGTATGGCTACACCTTC
CASSRRAYGYTF
>.|TRBD2|TRBJ2-5|15|TRBV5-1
TGCGCCAGCAGCTTGACTAGCGGGAACCTTCGAGAGCAGTACTTC
CASSLTSGNLREQYF
>.|TRBD1|TRBJ2-7|15|TRBV4-2
TGTGCCAGCAGCCAAGAAGGGACAGGGCCGTACGAGCAGTACTTC
CASSQEGTGPYEQYF
>few|.|TRBJ2-1|13|TRBV19
TGTGCCAGTACAAGTCGGGGACTCGATGAGCAGTTCTTC
CASTSRGLDEQFF
>.|.|TRBJ2-7|15|TRBV7-2
TGTGCCAGCAGCTCTGACTCCGACGAAAGGTACGAGCAGTACTTC
CASSSDSDERYEQYF
>few|.|TRBJ1-2|12|TRBV7-9
TGTTCCAGCAGCGCAAGTCCAGGTGGCTACACCTTC
CSSSASPGGYTF
>once|.|TRBJ2-5|13|TRBV27
TGTGCCAGCAGCCAGAGGGTGGGGGAGACCCAGTACTTC
CASSQRVGETQYF
>.|TRBD2|TRBJ2-3|18|TRBV12-5
TGTGCTAGTGGTTTGGTAGAAGGACTAGCGGGGGTCACAGATACGCAGTATTTT
CASGLVEGLAGVTDTQYF
>.|.|TRBJ1-5|15|TRBV19
TGTGCCAGTAGTATATACCGGGACAATAGGCAGCCCCAGCATTTT
CASSIYRDNRQPQHF
>.|.|TRBJ1-4|16|TRBV7-2
TGTGCCAGCAGCTTGGGATTGGGACTGAAGGGCGAAAAACTGTTTTTT
CASSLGLGLKGEKLFF
>.|.|TRBJ1-1|11|TRBV10-3
TGTGCCCCCCCACAGGGAATCGAAGCTTTCTTT
CAPPQGIEAFF
>.|.|TRBJ2-2|16|TRBV13
TGTGCCAGCAGCAAGACGTGGGGGCGGAACACCGGGGAGCTGTTTTTT
CASSKTWGRNTGELFF
>once|.|TRBJ1-2|17|TRBV6-1
TGTGCCAGCAGTGAAGGAACCGGGACACCTACTAACTATGGCTACACCTTC
CASSEGTGTPTNYGYTF
>.|.|TRBJ1-2|15|TRBV21-1
TGTGCCAGCAGCAAAGGAGGCATCTGGGTCTATGGCTACACCTTC
CASSKGGIWVYGYTF
>.|TRBD1|TRBJ2-7|16|TRBV5-4
TGTGCCAGCAGCTTGCATCCGGGACAGGACTCCTACGAGCAGTACTTC
CASSLHPGQDSYEQYF
>.|.|TRBJ1-2|15|TRBV7-9
TGTGCCAGCAGCTCGGCGGGGGGGGCGATAGGTGGCTACACCTTC
CASSSAGGAIGGYTF
>.|TRBD2|TRBJ2-2|18|TRBV2
TGTGCCAGCAGGACGTACTACCGGGGAGGGTGGAGCACCGGGGAGCTGTTTTTT
CASRTYYRGGWSTGELFF
>.|.|TRBJ2-1|15|TRBV10-3
TGTGCCATCAGTGGGTCAGGGAGCTCCTACAATGAGCAGTTCTTC
CAISGSGSSYNEQFF
>.|TRBD1|TRBJ2-2|17|TRBV5-1
TGCGCCAGCAGCTTGAGGGGGCAGACAATGAGGACCGGGGAGCTGTTTTTT
CASSLRGQTMRTGELFF
>once|.|TRBJ1-1|13|TRBV27
TGTGCCAGCAGTCTAAGACAGAACACTGAAGCTTTCTTT
CASSLRQNTEAFF
>.|.|TRBJ1-2|15|TRBV7-9
TGTGCCAGCAGCTTAGCCCCAGGGGCTTCCTATGGCTACACCTTC
CASSLAPGASYGYTF
>.|.|TRBJ2-7|14|TRBV9
TGTGCCAGCAGCCCACGGGGTTCAGACCGCGAGCAGTACTTC
CASSPRGSDREQYF
>.|.|TRBJ1-2|14|TRBV7-2
TGTGCCAGCAGCCCAGGCATCTGGGACTATGGCTACACCTTC
CASSPGIWDYGYTF